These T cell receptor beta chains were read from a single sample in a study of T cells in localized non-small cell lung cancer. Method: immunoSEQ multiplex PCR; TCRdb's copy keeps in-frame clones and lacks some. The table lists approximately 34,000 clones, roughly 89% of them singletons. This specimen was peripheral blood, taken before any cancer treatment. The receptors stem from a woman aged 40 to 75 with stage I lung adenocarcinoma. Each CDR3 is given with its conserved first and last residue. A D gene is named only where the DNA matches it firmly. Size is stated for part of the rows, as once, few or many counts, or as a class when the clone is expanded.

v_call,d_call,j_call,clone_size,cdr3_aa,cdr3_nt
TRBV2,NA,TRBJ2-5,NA,CASTVTGRQETQYF,TGTGCCAGCACGGTTACAGGGCGCCAAGAGACCCAGTACTTC
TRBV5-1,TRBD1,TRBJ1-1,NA,CASSLGQVKNTEAFF,TGCGCCAGCAGCCTGGGACAGGTTAAGAACACTGAAGCTTTCTTT
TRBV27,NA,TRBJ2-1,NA,CASSLVEGNEQFF,TGTGCCAGCAGTTTAGTCGAGGGGAATGAGCAGTTCTTC
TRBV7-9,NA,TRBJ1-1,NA,CASSLVPGLLGTEAFF,TGTGCCAGCAGCCTCGTACCAGGGCTTCTAGGAACTGAAGCTTTCTTT
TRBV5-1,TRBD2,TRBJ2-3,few,CASSSLGTSGITDTRYF,TGCGCCAGCAGCTCCCTCGGGACTAGCGGGATCACAGATACGCGGTATTTT
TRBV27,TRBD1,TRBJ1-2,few,CASGVRQGVVGYTF,TGTGCCAGCGGGGTACGACAGGGGGTTGTTGGCTACACCTTC
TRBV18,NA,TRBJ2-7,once,CASSPNTDEQYF,TGTGCCAGCTCACCAAACACAGACGAGCAGTACTTC
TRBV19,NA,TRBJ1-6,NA,CASSPGRGLSYNSPLHF,TGTGCCAGTAGCCCCGGGAGGGGACTGAGCTATAATTCACCCCTCCACTTT
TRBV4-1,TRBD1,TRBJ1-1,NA,CASSQLHRGMNTEAFF,TGCGCCAGCAGCCAGCTACACAGGGGAATGAACACTGAAGCTTTCTTT
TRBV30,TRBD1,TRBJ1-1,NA,CASRRDRAFLGTEAFF,TGTGCCTCTAGGAGGGACAGGGCCTTTTTGGGGACTGAAGCTTTCTTT
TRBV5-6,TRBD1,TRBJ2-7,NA,CASSLWDRVHEQYF,TGTGCCAGCAGCTTGTGGGACAGGGTCCACGAGCAGTACTTC
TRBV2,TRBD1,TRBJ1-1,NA,CASSPGQMNTEAFF,TGTGCCAGCAGTCCGGGACAGATGAACACTGAAGCTTTCTTT
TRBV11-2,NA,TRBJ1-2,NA,CASSYDTHGYTF,TGTGCCAGCAGCTATGACACCCATGGCTACACCTTC
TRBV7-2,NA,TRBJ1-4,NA,CASSLEGLKNEKLFF,TGTGCCAGCAGCTTAGAGGGACTGAAGAATGAAAAACTGTTTTTT
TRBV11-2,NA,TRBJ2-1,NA,CASSLGRGSEGEQFF,TGTGCCAGCAGCTTAGGCAGGGGATCGGAAGGTGAGCAGTTCTTC
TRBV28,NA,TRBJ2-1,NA,CASSSYSRGTFYNEQFF,TGTGCCAGCAGTTCATACTCCAGGGGCACCTTTTACAATGAGCAGTTCTTC
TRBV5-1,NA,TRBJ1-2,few,CASSLTAQGNDGYTF,TGCGCCAGCAGCTTGACTGCTCAGGGTAATGATGGCTACACCTTC
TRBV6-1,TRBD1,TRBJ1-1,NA,CASSPRDRRAFF,TGTGCCAGCAGTCCCAGGGACAGGCGCGCTTTCTTT
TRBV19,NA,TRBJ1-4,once,CASRPTNEKLFF,TGTGCCAGTAGGCCAACTAATGAAAAACTGTTTTTT
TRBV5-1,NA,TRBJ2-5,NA,CASSLVSWETQYF,TGCGCCAGCAGCTTGGTATCCTGGGAGACCCAGTACTTC
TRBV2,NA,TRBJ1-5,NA,CASSDKNSNQPQHF,TGTGCCAGCAGTGACAAGAATAGCAATCAGCCCCAGCATTTT
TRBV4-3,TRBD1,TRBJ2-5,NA,CASSLRQGQETQYF,TGCGCCAGCAGCCTACGACAGGGACAAGAGACCCAGTACTTC
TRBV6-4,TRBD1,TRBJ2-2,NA,CASRGTDNTGELFF,TGTGCCAGCAGAGGGACAGATAACACCGGGGAGCTGTTTTTT
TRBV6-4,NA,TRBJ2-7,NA,CASSDSTKGEQYF,TGTGCCAGCAGTGACTCGACTAAGGGGGAGCAGTACTTC
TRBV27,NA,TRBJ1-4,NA,CASSSAGESEKLFF,TGTGCCAGCAGTTCGGCAGGGGAAAGTGAAAAACTGTTTTTT
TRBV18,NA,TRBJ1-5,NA,CATSYSNQPQHF,TGTGCCACCTCCTATAGCAATCAGCCCCAGCATTTT
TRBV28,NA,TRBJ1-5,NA,CASSLIRGQPQHF,TGTGCCAGCAGTTTAATTCGAGGTCAGCCCCAGCATTTT
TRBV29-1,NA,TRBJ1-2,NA,CSVAQGHGYTF,TGCAGCGTTGCGCAGGGGCACGGCTACACCTTC
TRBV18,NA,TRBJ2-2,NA,CASSPQNTGELFF,TGTGCCAGCTCACCTCAAAACACCGGGGAGCTGTTTTTT
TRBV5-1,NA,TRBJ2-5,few,CASSQSQETQYF,TGCGCCAGCAGCCAATCCCAAGAGACCCAGTACTTC
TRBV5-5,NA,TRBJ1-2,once,CASSLDGTNYGYTF,TGTGCCAGCAGCTTGGACGGGACTAACTATGGCTACACCTTC
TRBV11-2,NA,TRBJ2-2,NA,CASSLTTLNTGELFF,TGTGCCAGCAGCTTAACAACACTTAACACCGGGGAGCTGTTTTTT
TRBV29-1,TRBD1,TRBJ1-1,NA,CSARDRVRSEAFF,TGCAGCGCCCGGGACAGGGTAAGGAGTGAAGCTTTCTTT
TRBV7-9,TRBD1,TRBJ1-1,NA,CASSPRQGATEAFF,TGTGCCAGCAGCCCTCGACAGGGCGCCACTGAAGCTTTCTTT
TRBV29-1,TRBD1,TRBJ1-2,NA,CSVERDRGNGYTF,TGCAGCGTTGAGCGGGACAGGGGAAATGGCTACACCTTC
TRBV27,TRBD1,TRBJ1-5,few,CASSSPGQAQHF,TGTGCCAGCAGTTCGCCGGGACAGGCCCAGCATTTT
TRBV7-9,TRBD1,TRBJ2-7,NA,CASSIWGQGIEQYF,TGTGCCAGCAGTATCTGGGGACAGGGAATCGAGCAGTACTTC
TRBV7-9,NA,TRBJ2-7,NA,CASSLALRGANEQYF,TGTGCCAGCAGCTTAGCTTTGAGGGGGGCAAACGAGCAGTACTTC
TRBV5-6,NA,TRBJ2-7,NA,CASSLGGGGGEQYF,TGTGCCAGCAGCTTGGGAGGCGGAGGGGGCGAGCAGTACTTC
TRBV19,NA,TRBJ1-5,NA,CASSIDRGGRPQHF,TGTGCCAGTAGTATAGATCGAGGAGGTAGGCCCCAGCATTTT